The T cell receptor (beta chain) described here comes from a study of patients and donors after allogeneic stem cell transplantation. V trimming: 6 bases; J trimming: 0 bases; junction bases outside the gene matches: 4. The CDR3 sequence is 14 residues long. The germline CDR1 and CDR2 sequences are SQVTM and ANQGSEA. This clonotype occurred many times. TCRdb fed the RT-PCR reads into MiXCR, producing one record per CDR3 protein. Of 400,000 to 450,000 distinct CDR3 sequences listed, roughly 16% were seen once; the top ten hold 7.2%. This TCR came from a human donor who was either an allogeneic HSCT recipient or a stem cell or donor lymphocyte infusion donor (not recorded which). It is not recorded whose cells these are; they may come from a transplant donor. This chain joins TRBV29-1 and TRBJ2-7, with 11 bases that match TRBD2. The sequencing input was blood, either unsorted or a sorted T cell fraction (not recorded which). CDR3 in amino acids: CSVIAGGSSYEQYF. For the CDR3, the DNA is TGCAGCGTCATAGCGGGGGGGAGCTCCTACGAGCAGTACTTC.